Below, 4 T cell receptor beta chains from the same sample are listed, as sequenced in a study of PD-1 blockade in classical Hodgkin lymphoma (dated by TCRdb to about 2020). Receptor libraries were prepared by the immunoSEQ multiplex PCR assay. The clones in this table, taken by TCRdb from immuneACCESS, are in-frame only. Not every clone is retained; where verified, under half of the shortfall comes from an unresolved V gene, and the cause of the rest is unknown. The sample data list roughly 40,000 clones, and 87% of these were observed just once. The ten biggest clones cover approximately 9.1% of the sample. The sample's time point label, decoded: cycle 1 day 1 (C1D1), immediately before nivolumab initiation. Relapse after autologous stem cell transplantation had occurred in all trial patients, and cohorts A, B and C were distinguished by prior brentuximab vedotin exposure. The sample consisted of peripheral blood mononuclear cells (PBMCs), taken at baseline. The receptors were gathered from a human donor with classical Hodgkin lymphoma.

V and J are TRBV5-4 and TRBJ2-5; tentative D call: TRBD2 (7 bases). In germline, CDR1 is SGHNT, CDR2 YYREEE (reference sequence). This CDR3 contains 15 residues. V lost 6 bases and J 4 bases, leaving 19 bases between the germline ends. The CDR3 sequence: CASKLGGAQGETQYF. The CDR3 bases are TGTGCCAGCAAATTGGGGGGGGCGCAAGGAGAGACCCAGTACTTC.

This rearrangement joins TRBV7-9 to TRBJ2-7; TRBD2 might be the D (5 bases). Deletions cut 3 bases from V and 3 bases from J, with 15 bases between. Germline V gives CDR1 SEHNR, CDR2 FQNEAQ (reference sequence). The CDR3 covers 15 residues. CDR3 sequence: CASSFREPSDYEQYF. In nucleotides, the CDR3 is TGTGCCAGCAGCTTCCGGGAACCGAGCGACTACGAGCAGTACTTC. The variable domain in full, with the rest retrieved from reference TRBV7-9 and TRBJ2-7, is DTGVSQNPRHKITKRGQNVTFRCDPISEHNRLYWYRQTLGQGPEFLTYFQNEAQLEKSRLLSDRFSAERPKGSFSTLEIQRTEQGDSAMYLCASSFREPSDYEQYFGPGTRLTVT.

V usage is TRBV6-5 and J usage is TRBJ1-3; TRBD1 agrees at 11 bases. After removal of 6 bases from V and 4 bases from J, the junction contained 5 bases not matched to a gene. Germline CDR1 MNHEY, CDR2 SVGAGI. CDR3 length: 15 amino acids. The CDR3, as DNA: TGTGCCAGCAGCAGGACAGGGGGCTCCGGAAACACCATATATTTT. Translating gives CASSRTGGSGNTIYF.

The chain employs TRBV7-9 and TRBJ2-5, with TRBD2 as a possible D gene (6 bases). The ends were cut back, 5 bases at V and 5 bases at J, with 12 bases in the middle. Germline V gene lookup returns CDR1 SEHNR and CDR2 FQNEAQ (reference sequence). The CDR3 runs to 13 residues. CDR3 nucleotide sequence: TGTGCCAGCAGCCCGCTTGGGAGGGAGACCCAGTACTTC. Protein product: CASSPLGRETQYF.